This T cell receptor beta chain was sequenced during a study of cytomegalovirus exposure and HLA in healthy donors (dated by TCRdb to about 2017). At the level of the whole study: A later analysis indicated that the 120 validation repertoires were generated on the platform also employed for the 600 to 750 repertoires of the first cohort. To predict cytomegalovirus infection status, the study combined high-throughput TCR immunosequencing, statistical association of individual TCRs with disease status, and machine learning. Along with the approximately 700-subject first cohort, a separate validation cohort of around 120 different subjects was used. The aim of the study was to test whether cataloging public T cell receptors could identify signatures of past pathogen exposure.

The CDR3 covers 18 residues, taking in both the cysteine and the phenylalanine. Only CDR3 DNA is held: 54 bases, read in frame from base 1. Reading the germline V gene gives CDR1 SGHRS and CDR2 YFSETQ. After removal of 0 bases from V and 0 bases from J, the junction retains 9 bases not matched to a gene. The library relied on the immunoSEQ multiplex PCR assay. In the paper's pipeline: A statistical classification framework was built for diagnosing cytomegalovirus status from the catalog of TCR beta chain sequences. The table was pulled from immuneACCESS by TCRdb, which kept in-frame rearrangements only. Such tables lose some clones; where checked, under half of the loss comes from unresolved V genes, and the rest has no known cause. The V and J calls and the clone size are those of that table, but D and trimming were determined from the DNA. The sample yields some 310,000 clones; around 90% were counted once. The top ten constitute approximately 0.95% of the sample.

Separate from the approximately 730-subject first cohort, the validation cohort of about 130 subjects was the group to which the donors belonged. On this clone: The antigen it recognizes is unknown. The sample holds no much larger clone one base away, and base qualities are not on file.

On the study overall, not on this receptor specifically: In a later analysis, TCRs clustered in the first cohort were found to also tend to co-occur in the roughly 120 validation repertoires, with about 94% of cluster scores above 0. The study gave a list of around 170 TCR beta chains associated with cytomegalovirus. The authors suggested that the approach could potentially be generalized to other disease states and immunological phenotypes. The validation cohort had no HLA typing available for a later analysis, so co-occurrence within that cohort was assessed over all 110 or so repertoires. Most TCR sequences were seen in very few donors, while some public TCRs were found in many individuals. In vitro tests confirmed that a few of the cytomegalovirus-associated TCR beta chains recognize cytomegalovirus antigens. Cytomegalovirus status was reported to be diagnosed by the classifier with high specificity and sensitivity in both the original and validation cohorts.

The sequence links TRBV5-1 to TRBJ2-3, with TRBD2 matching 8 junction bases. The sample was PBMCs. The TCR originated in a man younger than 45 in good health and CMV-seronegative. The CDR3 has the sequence CASSLAPGGISSTDTQYF. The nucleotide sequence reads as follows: TGCGCCAGCAGCTTGGCTCCGGGGGGGATATCTAGCACAGATACGCAGTATTTT.